This T cell receptor beta chain was recorded in a study of T cells in Graves' hyperthyroidism and ophthalmopathy. Study-wide context: Peripheral blood samples were taken at initial diagnosis, prior to any treatment.

Template material for amplifying TCR beta CDR3 regions consisted of RNA transcripts. A first-round RT-PCR of the TCR CDR3 used the HTBI primer set. TCRdb independently ran MiXCR on the multiplex PCR reads; one entry per CDR3 protein. The repertoire holds approximately 400,000 distinct CDR3 sequences, with 15% as singletons. This clonotype was seen a handful of times. Germline CDR1 ENHRY, CDR2 SYGVKD. V was shortened by 7 bases and J by 3 bases, with 8 bases between the two germline ends. The CDR3 has 12 residues. A lack of ophthalmopathy progression within 18 months defined stable Graves' hyperthyroidism. Among the patients, aged 18 to 65, hyperthyroidism was newly diagnosed and had lasted under 2 months. PBMCs were derived from 10 ml fresh peripheral blood.

The V and J genes are TRBV10-3 and TRBJ2-3, with D maybe TRBD1 (5 bases). The sample comprised blood. This clonotype originated in a woman aged 25-40 years with Graves' hyperthyroidism. CDR3 bases: TGTGCCATCAAGGGGTTGACAGATACGCAGTATTTT. As protein: CAIKGLTDTQYF.